A selection of T cell receptor beta chains follows, all from one sample in a study of blood T cell repertoires in COVID-19. Only in-frame clones appear in the TCRdb table, and some are missing; sequencing was by immunoSEQ multiplex PCR. The repertoire holds tens of thousands of clones, with 91% as singletons. Sequencing was performed on peripheral blood. The receptors were sampled from a man aged 50-59 years with active COVID-19. Each CDR3 is given without its conserved first and last residue. Fields, in order: V gene, CDR3 protein.

TRBV7-9 | ASSLRGRSNYGYT
TRBV2 | ASSESANYGYT
TRBV5-4 | ASSLAQRGATDTQY
TRBV28 | ASSLSGGRSYGYT
TRBV13 | ASSPYPRGRGMWEQF
TRBV7-9 | ASSLRQGAGGELF
TRBV5-1 | ASSSQTGRTEAF
TRBV27 | ASSPRTGSITNEKLF
TRBV11-2 | ASSLAPGLAGPGDEQF
TRBV6-2/TRBV6-3 | ASSPPLAGGAYGYT
TRBV4-1 | ASSQGILGKRLNTEAF
TRBV30 | AWSVLAVSGANVLT
TRBV28 | ASIHRASYEQY
TRBV5-5 | ASSLGPTANTEAF
TRBV5-3 | ARSLAGSGANVLT
TRBV30 | ALERLGTTRGGYT
TRBV27 | ASSLSQGVSEAF
TRBV9 | ASSVAGGLWETQY
TRBV19 | ASSKGLAGGETQY
TRBV10-3 | AISESELAGGNEQF
TRBV2 | ASRARAGARQETQY
TRBV6-5 | ASRGGEIVTDTQY
TRBV6-2/TRBV6-3 | ASSPHPTKYLAKNIQY
TRBV4-3 | ASSQDNPGSYEQY
TRBV13 | ASSLGLGEGLAGVLIEQY